This T cell receptor beta chain appears in the sequencing data of a study of human T cells and chemical hapten exposure. Study in general: DPC (0.01%) was patch tested on the upper back and read at 6 days.

The library gave individual cDNA molecules unique molecular identifiers. TCRdb itself ran the RACE reads through MiXCR, one entry per CDR3 protein. The repertoire holds roughly 100,000 distinct CDR3 sequences, with approximately 12% as singletons. Sample time point: pre-sensitization, week 0. The treatment here: therapeutic diphenylcyclopropenone sensitization with weekly scalp DPC. Alopecia patients between 18 and 70 years old and suitable for DPC were used as donors. This clonotype has more than one count but fewer than ten. The CDR3 covers 14 residues. V was clipped by 2 bases and J by 3 bases, with 10 bases between them. CDR1 MNHNY and CDR2 SVGAGI come from the germline V gene (reference sequence).

The sequence derives from a woman aged 50 to 65 with alopecia areata. Some clones in this sample may be carry-over from other donors' samples. The sample in question was whole blood, obtained in connection with sensitization to the hapten diphenylcyclopropenone (DPC). The chain is built from TRBV6-6 and TRBJ2-5; no reliable D call. CDR3 DNA sequence: TGTGCCAGCAGTTACCCGGCAGAGAAAGAGACCCAGTACTTC. It yields the protein CASSYPAEKETQYF.